This record looks at one T cell receptor beta chain sequence and its context. The data derive from a study of PD-L1 blockade in urothelial cancer. Study context: Analyses were performed on blood at 3 weeks after treatment start (the second dose) and at 6 weeks. Blood samples had a median of around 150,000 T cells.

V gave up 0 bases and J gave up 4 bases, with 11 bases separating them. The CDR3 is 15 residues long. Per germline, CDR1 MGHRA and CDR2 YSYEKL. Time point indicated: pretreatment peripheral blood. The patients had locally advanced or metastatic urothelial carcinoma. Using immunoSEQ multiplex PCR, the repertoire was profiled, and TCRdb retains in-frame clones only, with some absent. The table includes 100,000 to 150,000 clones, 65% to 85% detected once. The chain employs TRBV4-1 and TRBJ2-3, with D perhaps matching TRBD2 (5 bases). The TCR originated in a man aged 45-65 years with urothelial cancer. The specimen was PBMCs, collected around atezolizumab (anti-PD-L1) treatment. Written as DNA, the CDR3 is TGCGCCAGCAGCCAAGATCCTAGCTCTGCAGATACGCAGTATTTT. This gives the protein CASSQDPSSADTQYF.